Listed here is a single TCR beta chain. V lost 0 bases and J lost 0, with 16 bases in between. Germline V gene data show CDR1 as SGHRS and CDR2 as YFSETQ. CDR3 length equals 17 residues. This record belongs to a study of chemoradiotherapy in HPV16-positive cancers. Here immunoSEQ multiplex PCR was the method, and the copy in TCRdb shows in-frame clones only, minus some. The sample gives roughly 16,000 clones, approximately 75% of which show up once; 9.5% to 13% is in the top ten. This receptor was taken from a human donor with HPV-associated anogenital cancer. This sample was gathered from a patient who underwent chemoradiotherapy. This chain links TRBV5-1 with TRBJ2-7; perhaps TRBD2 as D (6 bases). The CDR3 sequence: CASSLDGGTWGSYEQYF. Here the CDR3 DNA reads TGCGCCAGCAGCTTGGATGGGGGGACCTGGGGCTCCTACGAGCAGTACTTC.